The 14 T cell receptor beta chains in this list originate from one sample, sequenced in a study of read filtering for tumor transcriptome and immune sequencing. The library was built from 400 ng RNA with molecular barcoded adaptors for alpha/delta and beta/gamma chains. Each CDR3 protein is one row after TCRdb ran MiXCR on the reads. Of 5,000 to 7,000 distinct CDR3 sequences in the sample, about 25% are singletons; the top ten hold approximately 52%. Material for sequencing was a population of CD138-negative cells sorted from bone marrow. These receptors came from a donor aged 40 or over with multiple myeloma.

This clonotype was counted many times. The V and J genes are TRBV29-1 and TRBJ2-3; either TRBD1 or TRBD2 may supply D (7 bases each). This CDR3 comprises 12 residues. Per the germline V gene, CDR1 is SQVTM and CDR2 is ANQGSEA. Trimming left V 6 bases short and J 6 bases short, with 13 bases between. CDR3 protein: CSVGQGGDTQYF. DNA of the CDR3: TGCAGCGTAGGGCAGGGGGGGGATACGCAGTATTTT.

In this sample, this clonotype is medium-sized. V and J are TRBV7-9 and TRBJ2-1, with 13 nucleotides matching TRBD2. Trimming removed 2 bases from V and 9 bases from J; junction bases left unmatched: 13. The CDR3 sequence is 18 residues long. Germline V gene data show CDR1 as SEHNR and CDR2 as FQNEAQ (reference sequence). The CDR3: CASSLLRTSGGESGEQFF. CDR3 DNA: TGTGCCAGCAGCTTACTTCGGACTAGCGGGGGCGAGAGCGGTGAGCAGTTCTTC.

Ten or more counts support this clonotype. The V call is TRBV4-1, the J call TRBJ1-4, with D uncertain. Germline V gene lookup returns CDR1 MGHRA and CDR2 YSYEKL. The CDR3 totals 17 residues. Deletions cut 6 bases from V and 0 bases from J, with 17 bases between. The CDR3 is CASRSKIVSATNEKLFF. CDR3 DNA: TGCGCCAGCAGGAGCAAGATAGTATCGGCAACTAATGAAAAACTGTTTTTT.

At least ten counts were recorded for this clonotype. The gene calls are TRBV11-2 and TRBJ2-1; D unclear. This CDR3 region has 15 residues. From germline, CDR1 is SGHAT and CDR2 FQNNGV. Trimming pared 2 bases from V and 6 bases from J, leaving 14 bases between. Here the CDR3 DNA reads TGTGCCAGCAGCTTATTGTTAACACGGACCAATGAGCAGTTCTTC. Translating it yields CASSLLLTRTNEQFF.

Turning to this clonotype: With a far larger clone one base away, a read error is the likely cause. The chain is built from TRBV12-3 or TRBV12-4 and TRBJ1-1, with a tentative D call TRBD1 (6 bases). The closer fit of TRBJ1-6 to the DNA end suggests the J call may be wrong. CDR3 length: 14 residues. The CDR3: CSSSPTGTNSPLHF. CDR3 in DNA: TGTTCCAGCAGCCCGACAGGAACGAATTCACCCCTCCACTTT.

This clonotype ranks as medium-sized. V and J are TRBV4-3 and TRBJ2-7, with a weak D call TRBD2 (5 bases). CDR1 LGHNA and CDR2 YSLEER come from the germline V gene. The CDR3 has 15 amino acids. Trimming shortened V by 0 bases and J by 2 bases, and 11 bases separated the two germline ends. CDR3 coding DNA: TGCGCCAGCAGCCAAGAAGTTTCGGGAACCTACGAGCAGTACTTC. Encoded protein: CASSQEVSGTYEQYF.

A remark on this clonotype: It is likely a read error, because the conserved phenylalanine at the end of the CDR3 is missing. This chain connects TRBV30 to TRBJ2-3; D is tentatively TRBD1 or TRBD2 (5 bases each). The CDR3 runs 14 residues. Germline loops: CDR1 GTSNPN, CDR2 SVGIG (reference sequence). CDR3 DNA: TGCGCCTGGAGTGACGGGGCTAGCACAGATACGCAGTATTCT. Translation gives CAWSDGASTDTQYS.

This clonotype appeared many times. J is TRBJ2-4 and V is TRBV20-1; no clear D gene. In germline, CDR1 is DFQATT, CDR2 SNEGSKA (reference sequence). V shed 1 base and J shed 6 bases, with 10 bases lying between them. This CDR3 spans 13 amino acids. CDR3 residues: CSARGAGPNIQYF. For the CDR3, the DNA is TGCAGTGCTAGAGGGGCCGGACCAAACATTCAGTACTTC.

This clonotype was seen many times. Germline is not matched at one junction end, which may reflect a read error. The chain has TRBV7-2 and TRBJ1-5; D is ambiguous. The CDR3 runs 13 residues. In germline, CDR1 is SGHTA, CDR2 FQGNSA. CDR3 DNA: TGTGCCAGCAGCCTAGCCATTGATCAGCCCCAGCATTTT. It encodes CASSLAIDQPQHF.

A remark on this clonotype: This may be a read error: a much more frequent sequence differs by one nucleotide. The rearrangement uses TRBV19 and TRBJ2-3; 9 bases agree with TRBD1. V lost 6 bases and J lost 4; bases outside the gene matches: 8. The CDR3 loop spans 15 amino acids. Germline V gene data show CDR1 as LNHDA and CDR2 as SQIVND (reference sequence). In nucleotides, the CDR3 is TGTGCCAGTAGATCTACAGGGGGCGCGGCAGATACGCAGTATTTT. It is translated as CASRSTGGAADTQYF.

This clonotype is medium-sized (0.01 to 0.1%) in the sample. V gene TRBV30 combines with J gene TRBJ1-6; D remains ambiguous. Germline-derived CDR1 and CDR2 are GTSNPN and SVGIG (reference sequence). Trimming took 7 bases from V and 9 from J, leaving 16 bases between them. This CDR3 has 13 amino acids. This CDR3 is CASNDHPFSPLHF. CDR3 sequence (DNA): TGTGCCTCCAACGACCACCCGTTTTCACCCCTCCACTTT.

Concerning this clonotype: A junction end diverges from the germline sequence, so it may reflect a read error. The genes are TRBV7-8 and TRBJ2-1; D unclear. There are 14 residues in the CDR3. Germline CDR1 is SGHVS and CDR2 is FQNEAQ. The CDR3 loop is CASSFPNGSNEHFF. Here the CDR3 DNA reads TGTGCCAGCAGTTTCCCTAACGGGTCCAATGAGCACTTCTTC.

A single count supports this clonotype. The V and J genes are TRBV13 and TRBJ1-1; a weak D match, TRBD1 (6 bases). Germline CDR1 PRHDT, CDR2 FYEKMQ (reference sequence). This CDR3 has 15 amino acids. Trimming shortened V by 4 bases and J by 5 bases, and 17 bases separated the two germline ends. The CDR3 bases are TGTGCCAGCAGCTCGCGGGGGCAGGGAGAAACTGAAGCTTTCTTT. Amino acids: CASSSRGQGETEAFF.

This clonotype was picked up many times. The V and J genes are TRBV29-1 and TRBJ1-1; tentative D call: TRBD1 (6 bases). Trimming left V 5 bases short and J 4 bases short, with 14 bases between. The CDR3 contains 13 residues. Looked up from germline, CDR1 is SQVTM and CDR2 is ANQGSEA. DNA for the CDR3: TGCAGCGTTTCACAGGGTACGGGCACTGAAGCTTTCTTT. It codes for CSVSQGTGTEAFF.